This TCR beta chain is drawn from a study of OX40 agonist ivuxolimab in advanced cancers. The V end was cut by 0 bases, the J end by 5 bases, with 6 bases between. The germline CDR1 and CDR2 sequences are SGDLS and YYNGEE. There are 13 residues in the CDR3. As concerns this clone: Its target is not known.

Cycle 7 day 1, cycle 4 day 1, and baseline were the timepoints at which blood was sampled. Repertoires were generated with immunoSEQ multiplex PCR, while TCRdb's copy carries only in-frame clones and drops some. The sample contains 77,000 or so clones, about 89% of which appear only once. Study findings and constraints: On average, a greater number of expanded clones characterised CD8+ T cells relative to CD4+.

This chain uses TRBV9 with TRBJ1-5; D is unresolved. This clonotype was obtained from an adult with an advanced solid tumor such as melanoma, head and neck, liver or kidney cancer. Specimen: CD4+ or CD8+ T cells sorted from blood, collected in a trial of the OX40 agonist ivuxolimab. DNA of the CDR3: TGTGCCAGCAGCGTAGCTGGAGATCAGCCCCAGCATTTT. It codes for CASSVAGDQPQHF.